The 15 T cell receptor beta chains given below trace back to one sample, sequenced in a study of cytomegalovirus exposure and HLA in healthy donors. The PCR made use of 60 Vbeta and 13 Jbeta primers. The assay was immunoSEQ multiplex PCR, and TCRdb's table has in-frame clones only and misses some. The table shows some 160,000 clones, with around 80% occurring only once. The specimen was PBMCs. The receptors shown here come from a woman under 30 in good health and CMV-seronegative.

This clone was detected only once. The CDR3 loop reads CAWSPGGAGNTIYF. CDR3 DNA: TGTGCCTGGAGTCCCGGCGGGGCCGGAAACACCATATATTTT. J is TRBJ1-3 and V is TRBV30; possible D gene TRBD1, 5 bases. The length of the CDR3 is 14 residues. Trimming took off 2 bases at V and 4 bases at J, with 12 bases between the two ends. The germline CDR1 and CDR2 sequences are GTSNPN and SVGIG (reference sequence).

The chain is built from TRBV11-3 and TRBJ1-5, with TRBD1 matching over 7 bases. Trimming cost V 1 base and J 2 bases; bases outside gene matches: 2. CDR1 SGHNT and CDR2 YENEEA come from the germline V gene. The CDR3 sequence is 15 residues long. The CDR3: CASSLGGTGNQPQHF. CDR3 sequence (DNA): TGTGCCAGCAGCTTAGGCGGGACAGGCAATCAGCCCCAGCATTTT.

The J gene is TRBJ2-7, the V gene TRBV28; weak D call: TRBD1 (5 bases). V dropped 7 bases and J dropped 4 bases, with 17 bases sitting between them. CDR1 and CDR2 (germline): MDHEN, SYDVKM. The CDR3 has 14 residues. The CDR3 DNA follows: TGTGCCAGCACCCTGGCAGGGATTAGTTACGAGCAGTACTTC. Amino acids: CASTLAGISYEQYF.

Turning to this clone: At one boundary the junction diverges from the germline segment, which might be a read error. This chain links TRBV11-1 with TRBJ2-2, with D possibly being TRBD1 (6 bases). The CDR3 covers 16 residues. Germline V gene data show CDR1 as SGHAT and CDR2 as FQDESV (reference sequence). The CDR3 reads CASSLDRTDYTGELFF. CDR3 nucleotides: TGTGCCAGCAGCTTGGATCGGACAGATTACACCGGGGAACTGTTTTTT.

V is TRBV30 and J is TRBJ2-7; a weak D match, TRBD2 (7 bases). This CDR3 has 14 residues. Trimming took off 0 bases at V and 0 bases at J, with 9 bases between the two ends. The germline V gene encodes CDR1 GTSNPN and CDR2 SVGIG (reference sequence). In DNA form, the CDR3 reads TGTGCCTGGAGTGTTGGGGGGGCCTCCTACGAGCAGTACTTC. Translation: CAWSVGGASYEQYF.

The chain uses TRBV7-9 and TRBJ1-4, with TRBD1 identical over 10 bases. V lost 6 bases to trimming and J lost 5 bases; unmatched junction nucleotides: 3. The V gene's germline CDR1 is SEHNR and CDR2 FQNEAQ (reference sequence). This CDR3 is built from 14 residues. The CDR3 DNA sequence: TGTGCCAGCAGGGGACAGGGGAGAAATGAAAAACTGTTTTTT. Its translation is CASRGQGRNEKLFF. The variable domain in full, with the rest retrieved from reference TRBV7-9 and TRBJ1-4, is DTGVSQNPRHKITKRGQNVTFRCDPISEHNRLYWYRQTLGQGPEFLTYFQNEAQLEKSRLLSDRFSAERPKGSFSTLEIQRTEQGDSAMYLCASRGQGRNEKLFFGSGTQLSVL.

This clone was counted once. The chain uses TRBV11-2 and TRBJ2-5, with TRBD2 identical over 7 bases. Germline CDR1 is SGHAT and CDR2 is FQNNGV. The CDR3 consists of 15 residues. Trimming cost V 2 bases and J 4 bases; bases outside gene matches: 7. DNA of the CDR3: TGTGCCAGCAGCTTATCGCGGGGGTCGGGAGAGACCCAGTACTTC. Translated: CASSLSRGSGETQYF. The entire variable domain, with the rest obtained from reference TRBV11-2 and TRBJ2-5, is as follows: EAGVAQSPRYKIIEKRQSVAFWCNPISGHATLYWYQQILGQGPKLLIQFQNNGVVDDSQLPKDRFSAERLKGVDSTLKIQPAKLEDSAVYLCASSLSRGSGETQYFGPGTRLLVL.

The chain is built from TRBV19 and TRBJ1-1; D gene uncertain. V was trimmed by 0 bases and J by 5 bases, leaving 7 bases between them. The length of the CDR3 is 13 residues. Looked up from germline, CDR1 is LNHDA and CDR2 is SQIVND (reference sequence). CDR3 sequence reads: CASSIEQITEAFF. The CDR3 DNA follows: TGTGCCAGTAGTATAGAGCAGATAACTGAAGCTTTCTTT.

The chain uses TRBV6-5 and TRBJ2-1, with 10 bases that match TRBD2. The CDR3 is 16 amino acids. CDR1 and CDR2 (germline): MNHEY, SVGAGI. V dropped 0 bases and J dropped 4; count of bases not matched to a gene: 3. The CDR3 here is CASSYSKRGGYNEQFF. The CDR3 coding sequence is TGTGCCAGCAGTTACTCGAAGCGGGGGGGATACAATGAGCAGTTCTTC.

This sequence joins TRBV7-6 and TRBJ2-3; 8 positions agree with TRBD1. Germline V CDR1 and CDR2: SGHVS, FNYEAQ. Unmatched junction bases numbered 10, after V lost 3 bases and J lost 2 bases. The CDR3 totals 17 residues. CDR3 residues: CASSLNDRGLTTDTQYF. Here the CDR3 DNA reads TGTGCCAGCAGCTTGAATGACAGGGGACTTACCACAGATACGCAGTATTTT.

J is TRBJ1-1 and V is TRBV5-1; 7 bases fit TRBD1. The V segment lost 4 bases and the J segment 1 base; nucleotides outside the gene matches: 10. Germline V gene data show CDR1 as SGHRS and CDR2 as YFSETQ. The CDR3 runs 16 residues. The CDR3 loop is CASSQPTTGRNTEAFF. The CDR3 coding sequence is TGCGCCAGCAGCCAACCAACGACAGGGAGGAACACTGAAGCTTTCTTT. Full variable domain (rest looked up from reference TRBV5-1 and TRBJ1-1): KAGVTQTPRYLIKTRGQQVTLSCSPISGHRSVSWYQQTPGQGLQFLFEYFSETQRNKGNFPGRFSGRQFSNSRSEMNVSTLELGDSALYLCASSQPTTGRNTEAFFGQGTRLTVV.

This clone was seen just once. The chain links TRBV6-5 to TRBJ2-3; a weak D match, TRBD1 (5 bases). CDR3 length equals 15 residues. Trimming took off 6 bases at V and 2 bases at J, with 15 bases between the two ends. Germline CDR1 MNHEY, CDR2 SVGAGI. CDR3 in amino acids: CASSSIRAFTDTQYF. The CDR3, as DNA: TGTGCCAGCAGCTCTATCAGGGCCTTCACAGATACGCAGTATTTT.

This clone is a singleton in its sample. The rearrangement links TRBV9 to TRBJ1-2; 10 nucleotides line up with TRBD1. J lost 2 bases, V lost 4 bases, and 5 bases had no gene match. Germline V CDR1 and CDR2: SGDLS, YYNGEE. The CDR3 contains 15 residues. The CDR3 nucleotides read TGTGCCAGCAGCTCCCCGGGACAGGGGAACTATGGCTACACCTTC. Translating gives CASSSPGQGNYGYTF. The whole variable domain, remainder taken from reference TRBV9 and TRBJ1-2, is DSGVTQTPKHLITATGQRVTLRCSPRSGDLSVYWYQQSLDQGLQFLIQYYNGEERAKGNILERFSAQQFPDLHSELNLSSLELGDSALYFCASSSPGQGNYGYTFGSGTRLTVV.

The chain links TRBV7-9 to TRBJ2-5; 7 bases map to TRBD2. V dropped 5 bases and J dropped 5; count of bases not matched to a gene: 5. The germline CDR1 and CDR2 sequences are SEHNR and FQNEAQ (reference sequence). This CDR3 spans 13 amino acids. The CDR3 region is CASSPGLRETQYF. CDR3 DNA sequence: TGTGCCAGCAGCCCGGGACTAAGGGAGACCCAGTACTTC.

The chain carries TRBV29-1 and TRBJ1-1; 11 positions agree with TRBD1. CDR3 size: 14 residues. V lost 6 bases and J lost 4; bases outside the gene matches: 7. Germline CDR1 reads SQVTM; CDR2 reads ANQGSEA. The CDR3 sequence: CSVSVGQGATEAFF. CDR3 sequence (DNA): TGCAGCGTATCCGTCGGACAGGGGGCCACTGAAGCTTTCTTT.